The next 8 T cell receptor beta chains were all read from a single sample in a study of T cell repertoires in ileal Crohn's disease. Some clones are missing from TCRdb's copy, which holds only in-frame ones; the method was immunoSEQ multiplex PCR. The data contain approximately 13,000 clones, more than 65% of them seen just once; the ten biggest clones take up under 10%. Documented time point: neoterminal ileum biopsy at postoperative endoscopy, about 6 months after surgery. The specimen was ileal tissue. All receptors derive from an adult with Crohn's disease.

In nucleotides, the CDR3 is TGTGCCAGCAGATCGGCGGGACTTACCTACGAGCAGTACTTC. It encodes CASRSAGLTYEQYF. The V and J genes are TRBV7-9 and TRBJ2-7; possibly TRBD2 for D (6 bases). V was shortened by 6 bases and J by 2 bases, with 14 bases between the two germline ends. Germline CDR1 and CDR2: SEHNR and FQNEAQ (reference sequence). This CDR3 has 14 residues.

The chain joins TRBV7-8 to TRBJ2-4, with no clear D. The CDR3 contains 13 residues. Looked up from germline, CDR1 is SGHVS and CDR2 is FQNEAQ. With 7 bases removed from V and 9 bases from J, the gap between germline ends came to 16 bases. CDR3 region: CASNNIGKGIQYF. CDR3 in DNA: TGTGCCAGCAACAATATAGGGAAGGGCATTCAGTACTTC. The whole variable domain, remainder taken from reference TRBV7-8 and TRBJ2-4, is GAGVSQSPRYKVAKRGQDVALRCDPISGHVSLFWYQQALGQGPEFLTYFQNEAQLDKSGLPSDRFFAERPEGSVSTLKIQRTQQEDSAVYLCASNNIGKGIQYFGAGTRLSVL.

V and J are TRBV28 and TRBJ2-7; 7 nucleotides align to TRBD1. This CDR3 spans 16 amino acids. CDR1 is MDHEN, CDR2 SYDVKM, per germline. V lost 5 bases and J lost 1; bases outside the gene matches: 11. The CDR3 protein is CASSTRRGPKSYEQYF. The CDR3 DNA reads TGTGCCAGCAGTACTCGAAGGGGGCCAAAATCCTACGAGCAGTACTTC. Drawing the rest from reference TRBV28 and TRBJ2-7, the complete variable domain is DVKVTQSSRYLVKRTGEKVFLECVQDMDHENMFWYRQDPGLGLRLIYFSYDVKMKEKGDIPEGYSVSREKKERFSLILESASTNQTSMYLCASSTRRGPKSYEQYFGPGTRLTVT.

V is TRBV18 and J is TRBJ1-2, with a weak D call TRBD1 (5 bases). The length of the CDR3 is 13 residues. V lost 4 bases, J lost 6 bases, and 12 bases lay in between. Germline lookup yields CDR1 KGHSH and CDR2 LQKENI. CDR3 bases: TGTGCCAGCTCACTAGGGGCGGCAGATGGCTACACCTTC. Protein sequence: CASSLGAADGYTF. The variable domain in full, completed from reference TRBV18 and TRBJ1-2, reads NAGVMQNPRHLVRRRGQEARLRCSPMKGHSHVYWYRQLPEEGLKFMVYLQKENIIDESGMPKERFSAEFPKEGPSILRIQQVVRGDSAAYFCASSLGAADGYTFGSGTRLTVV.

The V call is TRBV2, the J call TRBJ1-2, with D perhaps matching TRBD1 (6 bases). This CDR3 comprises 13 residues. V was clipped by 7 bases and J by 5 bases, with 14 bases between them. From germline, CDR1 is SNHLY and CDR2 FYNNEI. Written as DNA, the CDR3 is TGTGCCAGCACGTCGCAGGGGTATTATGGCTACACCTTC. The encoded protein is CASTSQGYYGYTF.

The chain is built from TRBV27 and TRBJ2-3; D is possibly TRBD2 (5 bases). Deletions cut 5 bases from V and 2 bases from J, with 8 bases between. This CDR3 has 13 amino acids. Germline V gene lookup returns CDR1 MNHEY and CDR2 SMNVEV (reference sequence). The CDR3 DNA follows: TGTGCCAGCAGTCCCGGACTCACAGATACGCAGTATTTT. This sequence encodes CASSPGLTDTQYF.

V is TRBV4-1 and J is TRBJ1-6; D gene uncertain. Looked up from germline, CDR1 is MGHRA and CDR2 is YSYEKL. Trimming cost V 3 bases and J 5 bases, with 2 bases left between them. There are 12 residues in the CDR3. CDR3 DNA: TGCGCCAGCAGCCAGGATAATTCACCCCTCCACTTT. Protein sequence: CASSQDNSPLHF.

This clone was counted once. V and J are TRBV28 and TRBJ2-7; TRBD2 matches 7 bases. CDR1 is MDHEN and CDR2 is SYDVKM in the germline V gene. With 2 bases clipped from V and 2 bases from J, the junction kept 6 bases outside the gene matches. This CDR3 has 15 amino acids. The CDR3 bases are TGTGCCAGCAGTTTACCGGGACTAACACCCTACGAGCAGTACTTC. Translation gives CASSLPGLTPYEQYF.